This record concerns one T cell receptor beta chain sequence. The protocol was immunoSEQ multiplex PCR, while the TCRdb copy is restricted to in-frame clones and leaves out a portion. The table has about 130,000 clones, around 93% seen once; the top ten hold more than 1.5%. Germline V lookup: CDR1 MNHNY, CDR2 SVGAGI (reference sequence). This CDR3 contains 13 residues. Trimming took off 6 bases at V and 5 bases at J, with 10 bases between the two ends. This entry belongs to a study of control samples from healthy donors and cancer patients. This clonotype was obtained from a middle-aged man with head and neck cancer. Source material: PBMCs. V gene TRBV6-6 combines with J gene TRBJ2-2; a possible D gene is TRBD1 (6 bases). The CDR3 sequence is CASSRGFTGELFF. CDR3 sequence (DNA): TGTGCCAGCAGCAGGGGATTTACCGGGGAGCTGTTTTTT.